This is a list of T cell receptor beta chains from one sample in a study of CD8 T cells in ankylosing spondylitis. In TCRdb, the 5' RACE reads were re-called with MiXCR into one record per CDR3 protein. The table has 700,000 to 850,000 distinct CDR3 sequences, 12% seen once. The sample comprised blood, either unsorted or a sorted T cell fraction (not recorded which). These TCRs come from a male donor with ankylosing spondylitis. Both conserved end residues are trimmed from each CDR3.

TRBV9 ASSVRGDTGELF
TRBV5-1 ASSLGQAIYEQY
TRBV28 ASSSPGGGLSGANVLT
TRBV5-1 ASSLVKTVNAYNEQF
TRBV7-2 ASSTYRSGANVLT
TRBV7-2 ASSLISGRADGETQY
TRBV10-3 AISKYPAGNTIY
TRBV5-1 ASSRDLSGANVLT
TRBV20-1 SARTEGDQPQH
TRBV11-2 ASSEGGSITYNEQF
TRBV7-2 ASSPTSGYYNEQF
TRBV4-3 ASSQEDWRSIQY
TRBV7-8 ASSSPRKHEQF
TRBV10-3 AIRGGSGIREYNEQF
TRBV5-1 ASSLEGNTYNEQF
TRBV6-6 ASKASGEKLF
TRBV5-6 ASSLDRAYGYT
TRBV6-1 ASSDGRWDTQY
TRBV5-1 ASSREGEDYGYT
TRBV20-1 SASYSGVQETQY
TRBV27 ASSSDITYEQY
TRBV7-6 ASSLGVGNTQY
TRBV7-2 ASSFTKNVNTDTQY
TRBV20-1 SARDAGTLSYEQY
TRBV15 ATSRDAGSSYEQY
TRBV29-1 SLRWDRANEQF
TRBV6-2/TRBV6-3 ASSPRTSRGDNEQF
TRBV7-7 ASSPTSWGRTQY
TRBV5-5 ASSVMVVRTEAF
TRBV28 ASSLAGDRIGEQF
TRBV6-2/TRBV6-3 ASTQIGRSGSQPIGNEQF